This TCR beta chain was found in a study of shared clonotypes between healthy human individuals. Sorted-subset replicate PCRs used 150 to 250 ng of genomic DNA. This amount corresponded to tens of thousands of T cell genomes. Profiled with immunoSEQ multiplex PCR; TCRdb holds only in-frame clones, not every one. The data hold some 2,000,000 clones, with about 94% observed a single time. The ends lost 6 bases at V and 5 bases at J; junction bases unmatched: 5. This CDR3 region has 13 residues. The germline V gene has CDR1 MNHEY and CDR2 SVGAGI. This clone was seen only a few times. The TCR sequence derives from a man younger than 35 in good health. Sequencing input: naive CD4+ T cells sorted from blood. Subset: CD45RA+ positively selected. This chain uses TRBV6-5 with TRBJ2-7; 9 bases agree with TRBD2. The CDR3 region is CASRRGGVNEQYF. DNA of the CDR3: TGTGCCAGCAGGCGCGGGGGGGTGAACGAGCAGTACTTC.